The clone carrying this T cell receptor (beta chain) was recorded only once. The antigen is undetermined. The sample originates from a study of cytomegalovirus exposure and HLA in healthy donors. Sequenced by immunoSEQ multiplex PCR; TCRdb stores in-frame clones only, minus some. Of a few hundred thousand clones listed, about nine tenths are singletons. Study-wide points: Among the CMV-associated chains, a few were confirmed in vitro as specific for CMV antigens. Cytomegalovirus association was assigned to about 150 TCR beta chains. Many donors carried some public TCRs, although rarity characterized most TCR sequences.

V lost 1 base, J lost 0 bases, and 4 bases lay in between. The CDR3 sequence is 14 residues long. Germline CDR1 is MGHRA and CDR2 is YSYEKL. This sequence joins TRBV4-1 and TRBJ1-5; D ambiguous. Sequenced sample: PBMCs. The clonotype was recovered from a woman between 18 and 30 years old in good health and CMV-seronegative. The CDR3 DNA follows: TGCGCCAGCAGCCAAGTCCGTAGCAATCAGCCCCAGCATTTT. Translating it yields CASSQVRSNQPQHF.